This passage covers 31 T cell receptor beta chains from one sample sequenced in a study of blood T cell repertoires in COVID-19. Produced via immunoSEQ multiplex PCR; TCRdb's table is partial and in-frame only. Among about 150,000 clones listed, roughly 90% were seen once. The sequenced sample was peripheral blood. The source is a woman aged 55-70 years with active or convalescent COVID-19.

The chain recombines TRBV7-2 with TRBJ2-1; a weak D match, TRBD1 (5 bases). V was trimmed by 1 base and J by 7 bases, leaving 11 bases between them. The CDR3 contains 14 residues. Germline CDR1 and CDR2: SGHTA and FQGNSA. The CDR3 nucleotides read TGTGCCAGCAGCTTAGAACCCTACAGGAATGAGCAGTTCTTC. Translated: CASSLEPYRNEQFF.

The chain employs TRBV5-1 and TRBJ2-1; tentatively, D is TRBD1 (6 bases). V lost 0 bases and J lost 10, with 14 bases in between. Germline CDR1 SGHRS, CDR2 YFSETQ. CDR3 size: 14 residues. Here the CDR3 DNA reads TGCGCCAGCAGCTTGGTTTTGGACAGAGGGGAGCAGTTCTTC. This translates into CASSLVLDRGEQFF. The full variable domain, with the rest looked up from reference TRBV5-1 and TRBJ2-1, is KAGVTQTPRYLIKTRGQQVTLSCSPISGHRSVSWYQQTPGQGLQFLFEYFSETQRNKGNFPGRFSGRQFSNSRSEMNVSTLELGDSALYLCASSLVLDRGEQFFGPGTRLTVL.

V gene TRBV10-3 combines with J gene TRBJ2-7; D possibly corresponds to TRBD2 (6 bases). Trimming stripped 4 bases from V and 6 bases from J, with 13 bases between. This CDR3 spans 13 amino acids. Germline V gene data show CDR1 as ENHRY and CDR2 as SYGVKD. The CDR3: CAISAGDPGEQYF. DNA of the CDR3: TGTGCCATCAGTGCGGGGGACCCGGGCGAGCAGTACTTC.

V is TRBV4-1 and J is TRBJ1-4; D unclear. The CDR3 runs to 13 residues. CDR1 is MGHRA and CDR2 is YSYEKL in the germline V gene. With 3 bases removed from V and 4 bases from J, the gap between germline ends came to 6 bases. The CDR3 sequence is CASSQLINEKLFF. The CDR3 DNA is TGCGCCAGCAGCCAGTTAATTAATGAAAAACTGTTTTTT.

The chain joins TRBV19 to TRBJ1-1; no reliable D call. The V and J ends lost 1 base and 5 bases respectively, with 14 bases between them. The germline gives CDR1 LNHDA, CDR2 SQIVND (reference sequence). The CDR3 has 15 amino acids. The CDR3 loop reads CASSIAWATNTEAFF. In DNA form, the CDR3 reads TGTGCCAGTAGTATAGCGTGGGCGACGAATACTGAAGCTTTCTTT.

CDR3 DNA sequence: TGCGCCAGCAGCCTCACTACAGGGGGACGAGAGACCCAGTACTTC. Protein: CASSLTTGGRETQYF. This chain joins TRBV5-1 and TRBJ2-5; TRBD1 matches 8 bases. The ends lost 4 bases at V and 4 bases at J; junction bases unmatched: 9. Germline CDR1 SGHRS, CDR2 YFSETQ. The CDR3 has 15 amino acids.

The chain carries TRBV7-2 and TRBJ2-3; tentative D call: TRBD1 (6 bases). Germline V gives CDR1 SGHTA, CDR2 FQGNSA. This CDR3 spans 13 amino acids. Trimming removed 5 bases at V and 6 bases at J, with 12 bases between. CDR3 sequence reads: CASSTRGWDTQYF. The CDR3 coding sequence is TGTGCCAGCAGCACCAGGGGATGGGATACGCAGTATTTT.

The chain uses TRBV6-5 and TRBJ2-5; 8 bases line up with TRBD1. V lost 6 bases and J lost 4; bases outside the gene matches: 7. The germline CDR1 and CDR2 sequences are MNHEY and SVGAGI. The CDR3 totals 14 residues. CDR3 nucleotide sequence: TGTGCCAGCAGGGGGGACAGGCCTGGAGAGACCCAGTACTTC. It specifies CASRGDRPGETQYF.

The chain employs TRBV3-1 (or the pseudogene TRBV3-2) and TRBJ1-6; 10 bases agree with TRBD1. CDR1 is LGHDT and CDR2 is YNNKEL in the germline V gene (reference sequence). J lost 4 bases, V lost 2 bases, and 8 bases had no gene match. The CDR3 is 18 amino acids. The DNA of the CDR3 is TGTGCCAGCAGCCAACGAGGGGGGACAGGGGTATATAATTCACCCCTCCACTTT. Translation gives CASSQRGGTGVYNSPLHF.

V and J are TRBV12-5 and TRBJ1-5, with 9 positions matching TRBD1. Germline V CDR1 and CDR2: LGHNT, FRNRAP. J gave up 0 bases and V 6 bases, and 18 bases lay outside the gene matches. CDR3 size: 20 residues. CDR3 in DNA: TGTGCTAGTGGCTATCTTAAGCCGGGGACAGGGCAATATAGCAATCAGCCCCAGCATTTT. It yields the protein CASGYLKPGTGQYSNQPQHF.

V gene TRBV19 combines with J gene TRBJ1-1, with no clear D. The CDR3 extends over 14 amino acids. The V and J ends lost 10 bases and 0 bases respectively, with 15 bases between them. Germline assignment: CDR1 LNHDA and CDR2 SQIVND (reference sequence). The CDR3 loop reads CATRVGSMNTEAFF. DNA for the CDR3: TGTGCCACGAGGGTGGGGTCGATGAACACTGAAGCTTTCTTT.

This clone occurred once. The rearrangement joins TRBV9 to TRBJ2-1; TRBD1 agrees at 8 bases. J was trimmed by 1 base and V by 3 bases; bases with no gene match: 3. The CDR3 runs to 15 residues. CDR1 is SGDLS, CDR2 YYNGEE, per germline. The CDR3 loop reads CASSARQGSYNEQFF. The CDR3 DNA reads TGTGCCAGCAGCGCGAGACAGGGGTCCTACAATGAGCAGTTCTTC.

The CDR3 bases are TGTGCCAGCAGCCAAGAGGGACAGCCTCAAGAGACCCAGTACTTC. Protein sequence: CASSQEGQPQETQYF. This sequence joins TRBV3-1 (or the pseudogene TRBV3-2) and TRBJ2-5; TRBD1 aligns across 7 bases. Looked up from germline, CDR1 is LGHDT and CDR2 is YNNKEL (reference sequence). CDR3 length equals 15 residues. V dropped 0 bases and J dropped 2; count of bases not matched to a gene: 3.

The chain combines TRBV5-8 with TRBJ2-5; no firm D call. The CDR3 length is 13 residues. Germline-derived CDR1 and CDR2 are SGHTS and YDEGEE. Trimming stripped 4 bases from V and 5 bases from J, with 12 bases between. The CDR3 loop reads CASSLTGSETQYF. CDR3 DNA sequence: TGTGCCAGCAGCCTTACGGGTAGCGAGACCCAGTACTTC.

The chain employs TRBV6-5 and TRBJ2-7; 9 bases align to TRBD2. Trimming removed 7 bases from V and 3 bases from J; junction bases left unmatched: 4. In germline, CDR1 is MNHEY, CDR2 SVGAGI. This CDR3 is 13 amino acids long. CDR3 sequence reads: CASTGTSFYEQYF. The DNA for the CDR3 is TGTGCCAGCACCGGGACTAGCTTCTACGAGCAGTACTTC.

The chain carries TRBV6-5 and TRBJ2-4; no firm D call. With 5 bases removed from V and 0 bases from J, the gap between germline ends came to 11 bases. CDR1 MNHEY and CDR2 SVGAGI come from the germline V gene. The CDR3 is made up of 15 amino acids. The CDR3 sequence: CASSHLAVAKNIQYF. The CDR3 coding sequence is TGTGCCAGCAGTCACCTGGCAGTAGCCAAAAACATTCAGTACTTC.

This rearrangement joins TRBV5-6 to TRBJ1-4; 8 positions match TRBD1. In germline, CDR1 is SGHDT, CDR2 YYEEEE. V shed 2 bases and J 7 bases; nucleotides not matched to a gene: 13. The CDR3 covers 17 residues. The chain's CDR3 is CASSLGSGGYGGEKLFF. CDR3 coding DNA: TGTGCCAGCAGCTTAGGGTCAGGGGGCTATGGTGGTGAAAAACTGTTTTTT.

In this sample, this clone turned up a few times. The V gene is TRBV7-2, the J gene TRBJ2-5; D possibly corresponds to TRBD2 (6 bases). Trimming left V 7 bases short and J 7 bases short, with 16 bases between. This CDR3 is 13 amino acids long. The germline V gene encodes CDR1 SGHTA and CDR2 FQGNSA. CDR3: CASTLGGRGTQYF. CDR3 bases: TGTGCCAGCACCTTGGGGGGTCGGGGGACCCAGTACTTC.

The DNA of the CDR3 is TGTGCCAGCAGTTACGACAGCGGGTTGACTGGAAACACCATATATTTT. It yields the protein CASSYDSGLTGNTIYF. V is TRBV6-6 and J is TRBJ1-3, with D maybe TRBD1 (5 bases). Per the germline V gene, CDR1 is MNHNY and CDR2 is SVGAGI (reference sequence). The CDR3 is made up of 16 amino acids. V gave up 2 bases and J gave up 2 bases, with 13 bases separating them.

J is TRBJ2-3 and V is TRBV24-1; a weak D match, TRBD1 (6 bases). Between the trimmed V and J ends, which lost 3 bases and 0 bases, there was a span of 9 bases. The CDR3 contains 15 residues. Germline CDR1 reads KGHDR; CDR2 reads SFDVKD. CDR3 coding DNA: TGTGCCACCAGTGATACAGGGTTTAGCACAGATACGCAGTATTTT. This encodes CATSDTGFSTDTQYF.

V usage is TRBV7-2 and J usage is TRBJ1-2; no clear D. Trimming pared 0 bases from V and 8 bases from J, leaving 13 bases between. Looked up from germline, CDR1 is SGHTA and CDR2 is FQGNSA. The CDR3 contains 14 residues. The CDR3 bases are TGTGCCAGCAGCTTAGCGATGCAGTCTTGGGGCTACACCTTC. Protein product: CASSLAMQSWGYTF. Complete variable domain (other parts from reference TRBV7-2 and TRBJ1-2): GAGVSQSPSNKVTEKGKDVELRCDPISGHTALYWYRQSLGQGLEFLIYFQGNSAPDKSGLPSDRFSAERTGGSVSTLTIQRTQQEDSAVYLCASSLAMQSWGYTFGSGTRLTVV.

This clone was found a few times. At one end, the junction sequence differs from germline, possibly due to a read error. The chain links TRBV3-1 (or the pseudogene TRBV3-2) to TRBJ1-1, with 8 bases lining up with TRBD1. CDR1 LGHDT and CDR2 YNNKEL come from the germline V gene (reference sequence). CDR3 size: 16 residues. The CDR3 loop is CASRDGQGEKNNEAFF. DNA for the CDR3: TGTGCCAGCAGAGACGGACAGGGCGAGAAGAACAATGAAGCTTTCTTT.

This chain joins TRBV18 and TRBJ1-2; D not resolved. Trimming removed 2 bases at V and 4 bases at J, with 14 bases between. Germline CDR1 KGHSH, CDR2 LQKENI. The CDR3 runs 15 residues. The CDR3 loop reads CASSPVSGRGYGYTF. The CDR3, as DNA: TGTGCCAGCTCACCAGTTTCCGGACGGGGCTATGGCTACACCTTC.

The chain couples TRBV7-2 to TRBJ1-1; 7 nucleotides agree with TRBD1. Germline V CDR1 and CDR2: SGHTA, FQGNSA. The CDR3 covers 13 residues. V was pared by 6 bases and J by 5 bases, with 6 bases of the junction left unmatched. The CDR3 DNA reads as TGTGCCAGCAGGATACAGGGGCAAACTGAAGCTTTCTTT. It is translated as CASRIQGQTEAFF. Variable domain in full (rest from reference TRBV7-2 and TRBJ1-1): GAGVSQSPSNKVTEKGKDVELRCDPISGHTALYWYRQSLGQGLEFLIYFQGNSAPDKSGLPSDRFSAERTGGSVSTLTIQRTQQEDSAVYLCASRIQGQTEAFFGQGTRLTVV.

The V and J genes are TRBV13 and TRBJ1-3; D might be TRBD1 (6 bases). Germline V gene lookup returns CDR1 PRHDT and CDR2 FYEKMQ (reference sequence). Trimming pared 1 base from V and 5 bases from J, leaving 15 bases between. The CDR3 consists of 16 residues. The CDR3: CASSLVDGGGRNTIYF. In DNA form, the CDR3 reads TGTGCCAGCAGCTTAGTCGACGGCGGGGGCCGAAACACCATATATTTT.

The chain couples TRBV10-3 to TRBJ2-7; TRBD2 might be the D (5 bases). This CDR3 has 11 amino acids. The V gene's germline CDR1 is ENHRY and CDR2 SYGVKD. The ends were cut back, 5 bases at V and 7 bases at J, with 9 bases in the middle. The CDR3 sequence is CAISNGVEQYF. In DNA, the CDR3 is TGTGCCATCAGTAACGGGGTTGAGCAGTACTTC.

The chain recombines TRBV10-3 with TRBJ1-1; 7 positions match TRBD1. The CDR3 extends over 14 amino acids. V lost 7 bases to trimming and J lost 2 bases; unmatched junction nucleotides: 7. Germline assignment: CDR1 ENHRY and CDR2 SYGVKD. The CDR3 DNA reads as TGTGCCATCACTTTGGACAGGATTAACACTGAAGCTTTCTTT. Translation gives CAITLDRINTEAFF.

This chain's CDR3 is CASSIDAQTNQPQHF. CDR3 DNA sequence: TGTGCCAGTAGTATCGACGCACAGACAAATCAGCCCCAGCATTTT. The chain joins TRBV19 to TRBJ1-5; no reliable D call. V shed 3 bases and J shed 4 bases, with 13 bases lying between them. The CDR3 has 15 residues. Per germline, CDR1 LNHDA and CDR2 SQIVND (reference sequence).

The rearrangement joins TRBV5-5 to TRBJ1-1; D might be TRBD1 (5 bases). The V gene lost 2 bases and the J gene lost 2 bases, with 10 bases spanning the gap. CDR1 is SGHKS, CDR2 YYEKEE, per germline (reference sequence). The CDR3 has 14 amino acids. DNA of the CDR3: TGTGCCAGCAGCTTTGCAGGGTCAAACACTGAAGCTTTCTTT. This sequence encodes CASSFAGSNTEAFF. The entire variable domain, with the rest obtained from reference TRBV5-5 and TRBJ1-1, is as follows: DAGVTQSPTHLIKTRGQQVTLRCSPISGHKSVSWYQQVLGQGPQFIFQYYEKEERGRGNFPDRFSARQFPNYSSELNVNALLLGDSALYLCASSFAGSNTEAFFGQGTRLTVV.

The genes are TRBV19 and TRBJ1-4; TRBD1 agrees at 7 bases. The V and J ends lost 3 bases and 5 bases, in that order; junction bases with no gene match: 6. This CDR3 has 15 amino acids. The germline V gene has CDR1 LNHDA and CDR2 SQIVND (reference sequence). CDR3 amino acids: CASSILGQTNEKLFF. In nucleotides, the CDR3 is TGTGCCAGTAGTATCCTGGGACAGACGAATGAAAAACTGTTTTTT.

V gene TRBV9 combines with J gene TRBJ2-2; 9 nucleotides match TRBD1. This CDR3 has 16 residues. Germline trimming cut 3 bases from V and 3 bases from J; bases unmatched to any gene: 6. Germline V gives CDR1 SGDLS, CDR2 YYNGEE. CDR3 nucleotide sequence: TGTGCCAGCAGCGCATTGGGACAGGGCTACACCGGGGAGCTGTTTTTT. Its protein product is CASSALGQGYTGELFF.